Each of the 24 T cell receptor beta chains below was sequenced from the same sample in a study of T cell responses to AZD1222 COVID-19 vaccine. The repertoire was sequenced with immunoSEQ multiplex PCR; TCRdb's copy has only in-frame clones and lacks some. The sample lists around 77,000 clones; roughly 84% were seen once. The input for sequencing was peripheral blood, taken on day 0 of AZD1222 vaccination. The receptors here all came from an adult in good health.

This chain links TRBV9 with TRBJ2-1; D gene unclear. V gave up 3 bases and J gave up 4 bases, with 5 bases separating them. This CDR3 is 12 amino acids long. Germline CDR1 SGDLS, CDR2 YYNGEE. The CDR3 here is CASSEGYNEQFF. The CDR3, as DNA: TGTGCCAGCAGCGAAGGGTACAATGAGCAGTTCTTC.

The J gene is TRBJ1-3, the V gene TRBV27, with a weak D call TRBD1 (5 bases). Germline assignment: CDR1 MNHEY and CDR2 SMNVEV (reference sequence). Trimming shortened V by 2 bases and J by 4 bases, and 15 bases separated the two germline ends. CDR3 length: 16 residues. CDR3 in DNA: TGTGCCAGCAGTTTAGCGGGACCCACGGTGGGAAACACCATATATTTT. As protein: CASSLAGPTVGNTIYF.

The chain carries TRBV11-2 and TRBJ2-1; TRBD2 aligns across 9 bases. Germline-derived CDR1 and CDR2 are SGHAT and FQNNGV. Unmatched junction bases numbered 6, after V lost 7 bases and J lost 8 bases. The CDR3 is made up of 13 amino acids. The CDR3 sequence: CASKAGGHDEQFF. CDR3 in DNA: TGTGCCAGCAAGGCGGGGGGGCACGATGAGCAGTTCTTC.

This chain connects TRBV18 to TRBJ1-1; 7 bases align to TRBD1. The V and J ends lost 5 bases and 5 bases, in that order; junction bases with no gene match: 8. Germline CDR1 is KGHSH and CDR2 is LQKENI. The CDR3 length is 14 residues. The CDR3 region is CASSATGEGTEAFF. The DNA of the CDR3 is TGTGCCAGCTCAGCTACAGGGGAAGGGACTGAAGCTTTCTTT.

V gene TRBV5-4 combines with J gene TRBJ2-7, with D perhaps TRBD1 (6 bases). CDR1 and CDR2 (germline): SGHNT, YYREEE (reference sequence). The V gene lost 4 bases and the J gene lost 4 bases, with 9 bases spanning the gap. The CDR3 covers 12 residues. CDR3 sequence reads: CASSTQGYEQYF. The CDR3 coding sequence is TGTGCCAGCAGCACACAGGGTTACGAGCAGTACTTC.

As DNA, the CDR3 is TGCAGCGCCTCGAGGGGACGCAATCAGCCCCAGCATTTT. It is translated as CSASRGRNQPQHF. This sequence joins TRBV29-1 and TRBJ1-5, with D maybe TRBD1 (5 bases). The germline V and J ends were trimmed by 7 bases and 2 bases, with 12 bases remaining between them. This CDR3 has 13 residues. Germline CDR1 is SQVTM and CDR2 is ANQGSEA.

The V call is TRBV24-1, the J call TRBJ2-1, with a weak D call TRBD2 (5 bases). This CDR3 contains 17 residues. Germline CDR1 and CDR2: KGHDR and SFDVKD. V gave up 2 bases and J gave up 0 bases, with 13 bases separating them. The DNA for the CDR3 is TGTGCCACCAGTGATTCTTCCCGGGGTAGCTCCTACAATGAGCAGTTCTTC. Its translation is CATSDSSRGSSYNEQFF.

This rearrangement joins TRBV27 to TRBJ1-3, with a tentative D call TRBD1 (5 bases). V lost 2 bases to trimming and J lost 2 bases, with 19 bases between them. The CDR3 is 18 amino acids. Germline V gene data show CDR1 as MNHEY and CDR2 as SMNVEV (reference sequence). The DNA for the CDR3 is TGTGCCAGCAGTTTAAGATTCAGTGGGGGGGTTGCTGGAAACACCATATATTTT. Translation: CASSLRFSGGVAGNTIYF.

The chain uses TRBV30 and TRBJ2-1, with D possibly matching TRBD1 (5 bases). The germline V gene has CDR1 GTSNPN and CDR2 SVGIG (reference sequence). The CDR3 totals 11 residues. Trimming removed 4 bases from V and 4 bases from J, with 5 bases in between. The chain's CDR3 is CAWKGYNEQFF. The CDR3 DNA reads as TGTGCCTGGAAGGGGTACAATGAGCAGTTCTTC.

This clone was seen only once. The rearrangement joins TRBV6-5 to TRBJ2-7, with TRBD1 identical over 7 bases. The CDR3 contains 13 residues. The V and J ends lost 5 bases and 3 bases, in that order; junction bases with no gene match: 4. Germline CDR1 is MNHEY and CDR2 is SVGAGI. This chain's CDR3 is CASSIRQGYEQYF. In nucleotides, the CDR3 is TGTGCCAGCAGTATTAGACAGGGCTACGAGCAGTACTTC.

The chain joins TRBV19 to TRBJ1-1; TRBD1 is a possible D gene (5 bases). Trimming took 6 bases from V and 1 from J, leaving 9 bases between them. CDR1 is LNHDA, CDR2 SQIVND, per germline (reference sequence). CDR3 length equals 13 residues. CDR3 nucleotide sequence: TGTGCCAGTAGCCTGACAGCGAACACTGAAGCTTTCTTT. This encodes CASSLTANTEAFF.

The chain uses TRBV11-2 and TRBJ2-7; TRBD2 matches 10 bases. The CDR3 is 16 residues long. The V and J ends lost 4 bases and 2 bases, in that order; junction bases with no gene match: 8. Germline V CDR1 and CDR2: SGHAT, FQNNGV. CDR3 residues: CASSSHLAGGTYEQYF. CDR3 nucleotides: TGTGCCAGCAGCTCGCACTTAGCGGGGGGCACCTACGAGCAGTACTTC.

The chain combines TRBV5-4 with TRBJ1-5; TRBD1 matches at 8 bases. The CDR3 contains 15 residues. V was pared by 4 bases and J by 5 bases, with 8 bases of the junction left unmatched. Germline assignment: CDR1 SGHNT and CDR2 YYREEE (reference sequence). Here the CDR3 reads CASSAGGASDQPQHF. The CDR3, as DNA: TGTGCCAGCAGCGCAGGGGGCGCCTCGGATCAGCCCCAGCATTTT.

The sample holds a few counts of this clone. V is TRBV6-5 and J is TRBJ1-6, with no clear D. CDR1 and CDR2 (germline): MNHEY, SVGAGI. The CDR3 spans 15 residues. V was cut by 2 bases and J by 8 bases, with 13 bases left in between. CDR3 coding DNA: TGTGCCAGCAGTTACAAGGGAAACGGCTATTCACCCCTCCACTTT. This sequence encodes CASSYKGNGYSPLHF.

The chain links TRBV28 to TRBJ1-3; a weak D match, TRBD1 (5 bases). The V and J ends lost 5 bases and 1 base respectively, with 9 bases between them. The CDR3 sequence is 14 residues long. The germline V gene has CDR1 MDHEN and CDR2 SYDVKM. The CDR3 loop reads CASSGTTSGNTIYF. As DNA, the CDR3 is TGTGCCAGCAGTGGGACGACGTCTGGAAACACCATATATTTT.

The chain uses TRBV5-1 and TRBJ2-1; D call uncertain. Germline CDR1 is SGHRS and CDR2 is YFSETQ. The CDR3 totals 15 residues. V lost 0 bases and J lost 9, with 16 bases in between. CDR3 in amino acids: CASSLGGVVSGEQFF. CDR3 nucleotides: TGCGCCAGCAGCTTGGGTGGGGTCGTGTCGGGTGAGCAGTTCTTC.

The chain combines TRBV6-1 with TRBJ1-1; the D is unclear. Germline lookup yields CDR1 MNHNS and CDR2 SASEGT. The CDR3 length is 12 residues. V lost 2 bases and J 10 bases, leaving 11 bases between the germline ends. The CDR3 reads CASSEQLSIAFF. As DNA, the CDR3 is TGTGCCAGCAGTGAACAACTGAGTATAGCTTTCTTT.

The chain combines TRBV4-2 with TRBJ2-5, with 15 bases fitting TRBD2. V shed 3 bases and J 9 bases; nucleotides not matched to a gene: 11. This CDR3 region has 17 residues. Germline V CDR1 and CDR2: LGHNA, YNFKEQ. The CDR3 spells CASSHPQRGLAGGPQYF. In DNA, the CDR3 is TGTGCCAGCAGCCACCCCCAAAGAGGACTAGCGGGGGGGCCCCAGTACTTC.

The chain recombines TRBV19 with TRBJ1-1; D ambiguous. CDR1 LNHDA and CDR2 SQIVND come from the germline V gene (reference sequence). With 5 bases removed from V and 8 bases from J, the gap between germline ends came to 18 bases. This CDR3 has 14 residues. CDR3 sequence: CASSQVPGRSEAFF. CDR3 bases: TGTGCCAGTAGTCAAGTCCCCGGGCGGTCCGAAGCTTTCTTT.

The chain employs TRBV4-1 and TRBJ1-5; D is unresolved. The V end lost 1 base, the J end lost 4 bases, and 5 bases lay between the germline ends. Germline CDR1 and CDR2: MGHRA and YSYEKL. The CDR3 spans 13 residues. CDR3 bases: TGCGCCAGCAGCCAAGGTCTAAATCAGCCCCAGCATTTT. Protein product: CASSQGLNQPQHF.

This sequence joins TRBV5-1 and TRBJ1-4; unclear D gene. Germline values: CDR1 SGHRS, CDR2 YFSETQ. Trimming pared 4 bases from V and 4 bases from J, leaving 11 bases between. CDR3 length: 14 residues. CDR3 in DNA: TGCGCCAGCAGCCCGGAGTCCTTTAATGAAAAACTGTTTTTT. It yields the protein CASSPESFNEKLFF.

The J gene is TRBJ2-2, the V gene TRBV6-1; D call uncertain. This CDR3 comprises 13 residues. The germline V gene has CDR1 MNHNS and CDR2 SASEGT. The ends were cut back, 2 bases at V and 1 base at J, with 2 bases in the middle. CDR3 in DNA: TGTGCCAGCAGTGAACTGAACACCGGGGAGCTGTTTTTT. Translation: CASSELNTGELFF.

The rearrangement uses TRBV27 and TRBJ2-3; D is perhaps TRBD1 (6 bases). The CDR3 runs 15 residues. V was trimmed by 6 bases and J by 4 bases, leaving 17 bases between them. CDR1 is MNHEY and CDR2 is SMNVEV in the germline V gene (reference sequence). The DNA for the CDR3 is TGTGCCAGCAGCCCCGGTAGGGGGTTTTCAGATACGCAGTATTTT. Its protein is CASSPGRGFSDTQYF.

This clone has more than one count but fewer than ten. The rearrangement joins TRBV6-1 to TRBJ2-7; no reliable D call. The CDR3 contains 13 residues. The germline gives CDR1 MNHNS, CDR2 SASEGT. Trimming shortened V by 0 bases and J by 4 bases, and 7 bases separated the two germline ends. In DNA, the CDR3 is TGTGCCAGCAGTGAAGCACCCAGATACGAGCAGTACTTC. Translating gives CASSEAPRYEQYF.